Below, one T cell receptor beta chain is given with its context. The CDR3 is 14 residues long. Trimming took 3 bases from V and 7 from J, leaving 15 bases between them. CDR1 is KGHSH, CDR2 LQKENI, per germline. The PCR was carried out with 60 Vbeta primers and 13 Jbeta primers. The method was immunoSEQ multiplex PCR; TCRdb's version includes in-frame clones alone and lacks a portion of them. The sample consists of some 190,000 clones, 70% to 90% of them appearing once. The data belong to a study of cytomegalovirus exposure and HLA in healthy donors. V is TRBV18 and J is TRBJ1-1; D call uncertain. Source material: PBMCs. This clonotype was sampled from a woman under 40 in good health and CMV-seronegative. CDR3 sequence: CASSPHFDPGEAFF. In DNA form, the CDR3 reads TGTGCCAGCTCACCTCACTTCGACCCGGGTGAAGCTTTCTTT.